Listed here are 22 T cell receptor beta chains from one sample, sequenced in a study of sequential checkpoint blockade in melanoma. The treatment here: randomized to nivolumab then ipilimumab (arm A) or the reverse (arm B). Profiling relied on immunoSEQ multiplex PCR, and the TCRdb table lists in-frame clones only, not all of them. Here the sample spans about 27,000 clones, about 80% being singletons. The sequencing used CD8+ T cells sorted from blood (inferred from file names), collected from a patient given nivolumab and ipilimumab in sequence. The receptors stem from a human donor with melanoma.

V usage is TRBV13 and J usage is TRBJ2-3; D unclear. This CDR3 contains 16 residues. Germline values: CDR1 PRHDT, CDR2 FYEKMQ (reference sequence). The germline V and J ends were trimmed by 5 bases and 1 base, with 16 bases remaining between them. CDR3 residues: CASSVRGRVGTDTQYF. CDR3 nucleotide sequence: TGTGCCAGCAGCGTTAGAGGCCGGGTTGGCACAGATACGCAGTATTTT. The full variable domain, completed using reference TRBV13 and TRBJ2-3, is AAGVIQSPRHLIKEKRETATLKCYPIPRHDTVYWYQQGPGQDPQFLISFYEKMQSDKGSIPDRFSAQQFSDYHSELNMSSLELGDSALYFCASSVRGRVGTDTQYFGPGTRLTVL.

The CDR3 bases are TGTGCCAGCAGCCAACCCGGGACAGGCGGCCCGGCTTTCTTT. Residues: CASSQPGTGGPAFF. The genes are TRBV14 and TRBJ1-1, with 8 nucleotides matching TRBD1. Trimming at V came to 2 bases and at J to 11 bases, leaving 10 bases not matched to a gene. CDR1 and CDR2 from the germline V gene are SGHDN and FVKESK. This CDR3 comprises 14 residues.

The chain has TRBV5-6 and TRBJ2-1, with 7 bases aligning to TRBD2. The CDR3 covers 13 residues. The V and J ends lost 0 bases and 9 bases, in that order; junction bases with no gene match: 3. Germline V CDR1 and CDR2: SGHDT, YYEEEE. The CDR3 protein is CASSLAGGFEQFF. In DNA, the CDR3 is TGTGCCAGCAGCTTGGCCGGGGGGTTTGAGCAGTTCTTC.

V usage is TRBV7-3 and J usage is TRBJ2-1; the match to TRBD2 covers 9 bases. Trimming took 4 bases from V and 7 from J; bases not matched to a gene: 8. Per germline, CDR1 SGHTA and CDR2 FQGTGA. The CDR3 sequence is 15 residues long. The CDR3 region has the DNA TGTGCCAGCAGCTCCCCCTCTAGCGGGGTTAATGAGCAGTTCTTC. Its protein is CASSSPSSGVNEQFF.

The rearrangement links TRBV4-1 to TRBJ1-5; perhaps TRBD1 as D (5 bases). The CDR3 is 15 residues long. V was trimmed by 1 base and J by 3 bases, leaving 10 bases between them. Germline CDR1 reads MGHRA; CDR2 reads YSYEKL. The CDR3 here is CASSQGGGDNQPQHF. The CDR3 region has the DNA TGCGCCAGCAGCCAAGGTGGAGGGGACAATCAGCCCCAGCATTTT.

Judged by abundance, this clone is medium-sized. CDR3: CASSDRGHEQYF. Here the CDR3 DNA reads TGTGCCAGCAGCGACAGGGGACACGAGCAGTACTTC. The genes are TRBV5-6 and TRBJ2-7; 8 positions agree with TRBD1. The CDR3 extends over 12 amino acids. Germline loops: CDR1 SGHDT, CDR2 YYEEEE. V lost 4 bases, J lost 5 bases, and 2 bases stayed unmatched.

This clone turned up a few times. The sample holds other DNA sequences that translate to the same CDR3. The rearrangement links TRBV11-2 to TRBJ2-7; TRBD2 matches at 14 bases. Germline loops: CDR1 SGHAT, CDR2 FQNNGV. V was clipped by 3 bases and J by 2 bases; unmatched bases: 0. CDR3 length equals 15 residues. This CDR3 reads CASSLGLAGAYEQYF. CDR3 bases: TGTGCCAGCAGCTTGGGACTAGCGGGGGCCTACGAGCAGTACTTC.

The genes are TRBV7-2 and TRBJ2-7; 7 bases are a match to TRBD1. The germline V gene encodes CDR1 SGHTA and CDR2 FQGNSA. This CDR3 contains 13 residues. Trimming took 1 base from V and 7 from J; bases not matched to a gene: 4. The CDR3 sequence is CASSLGQGMEQYF. DNA for the CDR3: TGTGCCAGCAGCTTAGGACAGGGCATGGAGCAGTACTTC.

This clone was detected a few times. V usage is TRBV7-9 and J usage is TRBJ2-7; no clear D gene. CDR3 length: 14 amino acids. V lost 4 bases and J lost 3, with 13 bases in between. Germline CDR1 and CDR2: SEHNR and FQNEAQ (reference sequence). DNA of the CDR3: TGTGCCAGCAGCTCCCCAAGTACTGACTACGAGCAGTACTTC. It yields the protein CASSSPSTDYEQYF.

The V call is TRBV30, the J call TRBJ2-2; 8 nucleotides line up with TRBD2. CDR3 length equals 15 residues. The germline V gene encodes CDR1 GTSNPN and CDR2 SVGIG (reference sequence). J lost 7 bases, V lost 0 bases, and 7 bases had no gene match. CDR3 in amino acids: CAWSVLGLEIGELFF. The DNA for the CDR3 is TGTGCCTGGAGTGTACTGGGACTAGAAATCGGGGAGCTGTTTTTT.

The rearrangement uses TRBV6-1 and TRBJ2-7; the D gene is possibly TRBD2 (6 bases). CDR1 MNHNS and CDR2 SASEGT come from the germline V gene. Trimming took off 3 bases at V and 1 base at J, with 13 bases between the two ends. This CDR3 spans 15 amino acids. For the CDR3, the DNA is TGTGCCAGCAGTGAGGATTACAGCGGGTCCTACGAGCAGTACTTC. It is translated as CASSEDYSGSYEQYF.

The chain joins TRBV7-9 to TRBJ2-6; D unresolved. V was shortened by 6 bases and J by 4 bases, with 13 bases between the two germline ends. The germline CDR1 and CDR2 sequences are SEHNR and FQNEAQ (reference sequence). CDR3 length equals 15 residues. The CDR3 protein is CASRSSALGANVLTF. CDR3 nucleotide sequence: TGTGCCAGCAGGTCCTCAGCGTTGGGGGCCAACGTCCTGACTTTC.

By frequency in the sample, this clone is medium-sized. The V and J genes are TRBV6-5 and TRBJ2-7; the D gene is possibly TRBD2 (6 bases). The CDR3 extends over 14 amino acids. V shed 6 bases and J shed 0 bases, with 12 bases lying between them. Germline CDR1 MNHEY, CDR2 SVGAGI. CDR3 in DNA: TGTGCCAGCAGGGACCTGGGGGGCTCCTACGAGCAGTACTTC. Residues: CASRDLGGSYEQYF.

This clone was observed at least ten times. This chain uses TRBV5-4 with TRBJ2-5, with TRBD2 identical over 9 bases. Germline trimming cut 5 bases from V and 1 base from J; bases unmatched to any gene: 9. Per germline, CDR1 SGHNT and CDR2 YYREEE (reference sequence). The CDR3 runs 16 residues. The CDR3 coding sequence is TGTGCCAGCAGACCGACTAGCGGCGCAAGCCAAGAGACCCAGTACTTC. Protein sequence: CASRPTSGASQETQYF.

This chain joins TRBV5-6 and TRBJ2-7; no reliable D call. The CDR3 consists of 13 residues. V lost 2 bases and J 2 bases, leaving 8 bases between the germline ends. Looked up from germline, CDR1 is SGHDT and CDR2 is YYEEEE. In DNA, the CDR3 is TGTGCCAGCAGCTTAGGTGGGCCCTACGAGCAGTACTTC. This sequence encodes CASSLGGPYEQYF.

In nucleotides, the CDR3 is TGCGCCAGCAGCCAGCCGACAGGGGAAAGCTCCTATAATTCACCCCTCCACTTT. Translating it yields CASSQPTGESSYNSPLHF. This chain joins TRBV5-1 and TRBJ1-6; 8 bases line up with TRBD1. V shed 4 bases, J shed 0 bases, and the junction held 9 bases outside the gene matches. This CDR3 is built from 18 residues. Germline lookup yields CDR1 SGHRS and CDR2 YFSETQ.

The chain has TRBV7-2 and TRBJ2-7; 13 bases line up with TRBD2. V gave up 4 bases and J gave up 2 bases; unmatched junction bases: 2. Germline CDR1 is SGHTA and CDR2 is FQGNSA. This CDR3 comprises 15 residues. CDR3: CASSSGLAGPYEQYF. The CDR3 coding sequence is TGTGCCAGCAGCTCGGGACTAGCGGGGCCCTACGAGCAGTACTTC.

The sample holds a few counts of this clone. This rearrangement joins TRBV5-1 to TRBJ1-1; TRBD1 might be the D (5 bases). The ends were cut back, 7 bases at V and 0 bases at J, with 13 bases in the middle. CDR1 is SGHRS, CDR2 YFSETQ, per germline. The CDR3 is 14 amino acids. The CDR3 loop is CASRRGRMNTEAFF. As DNA, the CDR3 is TGCGCCAGCCGGCGGGGGAGAATGAACACTGAAGCTTTCTTT.

The rearrangement links TRBV7-6 to TRBJ2-5; D is uncertain. The DNA end is more similar to TRBJ2-7, so the J call may be wrong. CDR3 length equals 12 residues. Germline lookup yields CDR1 SGHVS and CDR2 FNYEAQ. This CDR3 reads CASSQHWGEQYF. The CDR3, as DNA: TGTGCCAGCAGCCAACATTGGGGCGAGCAGTACTTC.

This chain uses TRBV27 with TRBJ2-7, with D perhaps TRBD1 (6 bases). Germline CDR1 and CDR2: MNHEY and SMNVEV (reference sequence). Trimming removed 2 bases at V and 2 bases at J, with 7 bases between. The length of the CDR3 is 13 residues. The CDR3 here is CASSLGGPYEQYF. CDR3 sequence (DNA): TGTGCCAGCAGTTTAGGGGGCCCCTACGAGCAGTACTTC.

This clone appeared a few times. CDR3 sequence reads: CASSEVFGGVDTEAFF. CDR3 sequence (DNA): TGTGCCAGCAGTGAAGTGTTCGGGGGTGTGGACACTGAAGCTTTCTTT. The chain carries TRBV6-1 and TRBJ1-1; possibly TRBD1 for D (5 bases). Germline values: CDR1 MNHNS, CDR2 SASEGT. This CDR3 is built from 16 residues. The germline V and J ends were trimmed by 1 base and 3 bases, with 15 bases remaining between them.

The chain recombines TRBV15 with TRBJ2-2, with TRBD2 as a possible D gene (5 bases). Looked up from germline, CDR1 is LNHNV and CDR2 is YYDKDF (reference sequence). Trimming removed 0 bases at V and 6 bases at J, with 11 bases between. The CDR3 consists of 15 residues. In DNA, the CDR3 is TGTGCCACCAGCAGAGATCAGAGGGCCTCCGGGGAGCTGTTTTTT. As protein: CATSRDQRASGELFF.